This T cell receptor (beta chain) was captured in a study of blood T cell repertoires in COVID-19. Across the whole study: Both acute and convalescent COVID-19 samples were obtained from the United States, Italy and Spain.

Study processing details: Estimates of nucleated cell counts were drawn from the amplification of reference gene primers. Method: immunoSEQ multiplex PCR; TCRdb's copy keeps in-frame clones and lacks some. For V, J and clone size, that table is used; D and trimming come from the DNA. The repertoire holds about 15,000 clones, with approximately 83% as singletons. As for this clone: An end of the junction does not agree with germline; a read error may underlie this.

The TCR comes from a man aged 70 or older in a cohort sampled during active COVID-19. Sequences were obtained from peripheral blood.

The CDR3 loop is CASSAPAGGGTDF. CDR3 nucleotides: TGTGCCAGCAGTGCCCCGGCCGGGGGGGGTACGGACTTC. V is TRBV12-3 or TRBV12-4 and J is TRBJ2-7, with 8 nucleotides matching TRBD2. The CDR3 contains 13 residues.